One sample yielded the 28 T cell receptor beta chains listed below, sequenced in a study of radiation and T cells in renal cell carcinoma. Treatment of the sample: treatment-naive control, cytoreductive nephrectomy. TCRdb's copy holds only in-frame clones and misses some; the assay was immunoSEQ multiplex PCR. This sample has 9,100 or so clones, with 55% to 65% found just once. The specimen was tumor tissue, collected from a patient whose treatment was nephrectomy without radiotherapy. The receptors originated from a man aged 60-69 years with renal cell carcinoma.

The rearrangement links TRBV10-3 to TRBJ1-2, with D uncertain. V lost 3 bases and J lost 0, with 8 bases in between. The CDR3 totals 14 residues. The germline V gene has CDR1 ENHRY and CDR2 SYGVKD. DNA of the CDR3: TGTGCCATCAGTGATCTTTCAGCTAACTATGGCTACACCTTC. Its protein is CAISDLSANYGYTF.

The V and J genes are TRBV11-2 and TRBJ2-6, with TRBD1 matching over 7 bases. The CDR3 consists of 18 residues. CDR1 is SGHAT, CDR2 FQNNGV, per germline. V trimming: 4 bases; J trimming: 0 bases; junction bases outside the gene matches: 9. The CDR3 DNA sequence: TGTGCCAGCAGCTCTCGGACAGGCCGCCGCTCTGGGGCCAACGTCCTGACTTTC. It translates to CASSSRTGRRSGANVLTF.

This clone was seen more than once but under ten times. The chain employs TRBV5-1 and TRBJ2-2, with 7 positions matching TRBD1. The trim removed 2 bases at V and 4 bases at J, leaving 17 bases unmatched. This CDR3 region has 19 residues. Germline loops: CDR1 SGHRS, CDR2 YFSETQ. CDR3 DNA sequence: TGCGCCAGCAGCTTACTAAAATATAGGACAGGTCCGTTCACCGGGGAGCTGTTTTTT. Amino acid sequence: CASSLLKYRTGPFTGELFF.

CDR3 DNA: TGTGCCAGCAGCTCAAACAGGGGGCGAAACACCGGGGAGCTGTTTTTT. It codes for CASSSNRGRNTGELFF. The rearrangement links TRBV11-3 to TRBJ2-2, with 9 positions matching TRBD1. J lost 2 bases, V lost 4 bases, and 5 bases had no gene match. CDR1 is SGHNT, CDR2 YENEEA, per germline. This CDR3 region has 16 residues.

In this sample, this clone turned up a few times. The chain joins TRBV4-1 to TRBJ2-5; D is unclear. Germline-derived CDR1 and CDR2 are MGHRA and YSYEKL. V lost 4 bases to trimming and J lost 5 bases, with 17 bases between them. This CDR3 contains 15 residues. CDR3 amino acids: CASSPWGIDLETQYF. As DNA, the CDR3 is TGCGCCAGCAGCCCCTGGGGTATCGACCTGGAGACCCAGTACTTC.

The V call is TRBV9, the J call TRBJ1-1; D uncertain. V lost 3 bases to trimming and J lost 0 bases, with 9 bases between them. Germline CDR1 is SGDLS and CDR2 is YYNGEE. This CDR3 is built from 14 residues. In DNA, the CDR3 is TGTGCCAGCAGCGCCCTGGACCTGAACACTGAAGCTTTCTTT. Translation: CASSALDLNTEAFF.

J is TRBJ2-1 and V is TRBV7-7; D is possibly TRBD2 (5 bases). Between the trimmed V and J ends, which lost 5 bases and 6 bases, there was a span of 14 bases. This CDR3 is built from 14 residues. Per the germline V gene, CDR1 is SSHAT and CDR2 is FNYEAQ (reference sequence). The CDR3 bases are TGTGCCAGCAGCCCTCTCGCGGGTGGCAATGAGCAGTTCTTC. Translating gives CASSPLAGGNEQFF. The entire variable domain, with the rest obtained from reference TRBV7-7 and TRBJ2-1, is as follows: GAGVSQSPRYKVTKRGQDVTLRCDPISSHATLYWYQQALGQGPEFLTYFNYEAQPDKSGLPSDRFSAERPEGSISTLTIQRTEQRDSAMYRCASSPLAGGNEQFFGPGTRLTVL.

The chain recombines TRBV9 with TRBJ1-6, with D unclear. The CDR3 is 16 residues long. Trimming stripped 0 bases from V and 0 bases from J, with 7 bases between. Germline-derived CDR1 and CDR2 are SGDLS and YYNGEE. This CDR3 reads CASSVGPSSYNSPLHF. In DNA form, the CDR3 reads TGTGCCAGCAGCGTAGGACCGAGCTCCTATAATTCACCCCTCCACTTT. Full variable domain (missing parts from reference TRBV9 and TRBJ1-6): DSGVTQTPKHLITATGQRVTLRCSPRSGDLSVYWYQQSLDQGLQFLIQYYNGEERAKGNILERFSAQQFPDLHSELNLSSLELGDSALYFCASSVGPSSYNSPLHFGNGTRLTVT.

The V and J genes are TRBV5-6 and TRBJ2-7; a weak D match, TRBD1 (6 bases). Per the germline V gene, CDR1 is SGHDT and CDR2 is YYEEEE. Trimming removed 6 bases at V and 0 bases at J, with 13 bases between. The CDR3 length is 14 residues. CDR3 loop: CASIPDRNSYEQYF. The CDR3 nucleotides are TGTGCCAGCATACCCGACAGGAACTCCTACGAGCAGTACTTC. Drawing the rest from reference TRBV5-6 and TRBJ2-7, the complete variable domain is DAGVTQSPTHLIKTRGQQVTLRCSPKSGHDTVSWYQQALGQGPQFIFQYYEEEERQRGNFPDRFSGHQFPNYSSELNVNALLLGDSALYLCASIPDRNSYEQYFGPGTRLTVT.

The chain links TRBV5-4 to TRBJ1-2; D gene uncertain. Germline CDR1 SGHNT, CDR2 YYREEE (reference sequence). This CDR3 spans 13 amino acids. Trimming took 0 bases from V and 4 from J, leaving 7 bases between them. CDR3 sequence reads: CASSLERVYGYTF. In DNA form, the CDR3 reads TGTGCCAGCAGCTTGGAACGAGTCTATGGCTACACCTTC.

This sequence joins TRBV14 and TRBJ2-5, with TRBD2 as a possible D gene (6 bases). The CDR3 runs 14 residues. Germline V gene sequence: CDR1 SGHDN, CDR2 FVKESK. Trimming took 6 bases from V and 5 from J, leaving 16 bases between them. For the CDR3, the DNA is TGTGCCAGCAGGGGCGGACTGGAGGGTGAGACCCAGTACTTC. Translated, it gives CASRGGLEGETQYF.

The V and J genes are TRBV5-1 and TRBJ2-3; maybe TRBD2 (6 bases). The germline CDR1 and CDR2 sequences are SGHRS and YFSETQ. Trimming took off 2 bases at V and 1 base at J, with 8 bases between the two ends. CDR3 length: 14 amino acids. The CDR3 bases are TGCGCCAGCAGCTTAGGGACTGGCACAGATACGCAGTATTTT. Its translation: CASSLGTGTDTQYF.

The V and J genes are TRBV5-1 and TRBJ1-2, with D tentatively TRBD1 (6 bases). Germline V gives CDR1 SGHRS, CDR2 YFSETQ. The CDR3 is 15 amino acids. Trimming left V 0 bases short and J 2 bases short, with 11 bases between. CDR3 bases: TGCGCCAGCAGCTTGGCAGGGCAGGGGAACTATGGCTACACCTTC. Translated: CASSLAGQGNYGYTF.

This chain connects TRBV29-1 to TRBJ1-4; D may be TRBD1 (5 bases). V was shortened by 6 bases and J by 4 bases, with 12 bases between the two germline ends. The CDR3 consists of 13 residues. Looked up from germline, CDR1 is SQVTM and CDR2 is ANQGSEA. The CDR3 bases are TGCAGCGTGGGTTCAGGGAGTAATGAAAAACTGTTTTTT. Protein product: CSVGSGSNEKLFF.

The chain carries TRBV4-1 and TRBJ1-4, with D maybe TRBD1 (6 bases). The CDR3 runs to 15 residues. The V end lost 1 base, the J end lost 8 bases, and 14 bases lay between the germline ends. CDR1 and CDR2 from the germline V gene are MGHRA and YSYEKL. In DNA form, the CDR3 reads TGCGCCAGCAGCCAAGCTGGGGGCTGGGGCGAAAAACTGTTTTTT. As protein: CASSQAGGWGEKLFF.

This clone is a singleton in its sample. This rearrangement joins TRBV7-2 to TRBJ2-5; 7 nucleotides align to TRBD2. CDR3 length: 15 residues. Per germline, CDR1 SGHTA and CDR2 FQGNSA. V lost 1 base and J lost 3; bases outside the gene matches: 5. DNA of the CDR3: TGTGCCAGCAGCTTAGTTAGCGGGTCGGAAGAGACCCAGTACTTC. The encoded protein is CASSLVSGSEETQYF.

The rearrangement uses TRBV9 and TRBJ2-2; D uncertain. This CDR3 spans 14 amino acids. Germline V lookup: CDR1 SGDLS, CDR2 YYNGEE. V was shortened by 2 bases and J by 2 bases, with 7 bases between the two germline ends. CDR3 protein: CASSVTTNTGELFF. CDR3 in DNA: TGTGCCAGCAGCGTGACAACCAACACCGGGGAGCTGTTTTTT.

The chain joins TRBV29-1 to TRBJ2-3; TRBD2 is a possible D gene (5 bases). The ends were cut back, 0 bases at V and 0 bases at J, with 10 bases in the middle. The CDR3 sequence is 15 residues long. Germline CDR1 reads SQVTM; CDR2 reads ANQGSEA. CDR3 in DNA: TGCAGCGTTGAAGAGAGGCTAGCAAGCACAGATACGCAGTATTTT. Translated: CSVEERLASTDTQYF.

For the CDR3, the DNA is TGTGCCAGCAGTTTATCTAGACTAGCGGGAGCCTACGAGCAGTACTTC. This gives the protein CASSLSRLAGAYEQYF. The chain couples TRBV27 to TRBJ2-7, with 12 positions matching TRBD2. The CDR3 is 16 residues long. Losses at the gene ends were 0 bases for V and 2 bases for J; bases not matched to a gene: 2. Per the germline V gene, CDR1 is MNHEY and CDR2 is SMNVEV (reference sequence).

The J gene is TRBJ1-3, the V gene TRBV7-2; perhaps TRBD1 as D (6 bases). Trimming left V 5 bases short and J 2 bases short, with 10 bases between. CDR1 is SGHTA, CDR2 FQGNSA, per germline. The CDR3 has 14 residues. The CDR3 region has the DNA TGTGCCAGCAGCCGACAGGCACCTGGAAACACCATATATTTT. Amino acid sequence: CASSRQAPGNTIYF. Based on the CDR3 plus reference TRBV7-2 and TRBJ1-3, the full variable domain is GAGVSQSPSNKVTEKGKDVELRCDPISGHTALYWYRQSLGQGLEFLIYFQGNSAPDKSGLPSDRFSAERTGGSVSTLTIQRTQQEDSAVYLCASSRQAPGNTIYFGEGSWLTVV.

This clone was seen more than once but under ten times. The chain carries TRBV19 and TRBJ1-4; no clear D gene. Between the trimmed V and J ends, which lost 5 bases and 7 bases, there was a span of 14 bases. Germline assignment: CDR1 LNHDA and CDR2 SQIVND (reference sequence). The CDR3 consists of 14 residues. This CDR3 reads CASSSAKESEKLFF. The CDR3 DNA follows: TGTGCCAGTAGTTCGGCCAAAGAGAGTGAAAAACTGTTTTTT.

The J gene is TRBJ2-5, the V gene TRBV30; D perhaps matches TRBD2 (5 bases). CDR3 length: 13 residues. The germline V and J ends were trimmed by 5 bases and 0 bases, with 10 bases remaining between them. The germline gives CDR1 GTSNPN, CDR2 SVGIG (reference sequence). The CDR3 nucleotides read TGTGCCTGGGGACTTTGGTACCAAGAGACCCAGTACTTC. This sequence encodes CAWGLWYQETQYF.

This clone was seen just once. J is TRBJ2-1 and V is TRBV5-5, with 7 bases aligning to TRBD2. The ends lost 1 base at V and 3 bases at J; junction bases unmatched: 7. The CDR3 covers 16 residues. The germline V gene encodes CDR1 SGHKS and CDR2 YYEKEE (reference sequence). CDR3 loop: CASSLRSASGYNEQFF. The CDR3 DNA reads as TGTGCCAGCAGCTTGAGGTCGGCTAGCGGCTACAATGAGCAGTTCTTC.

The rearrangement joins TRBV9 to TRBJ1-4; D gene unclear. The CDR3 totals 12 residues. Germline CDR1 is SGDLS and CDR2 is YYNGEE. V was pared by 3 bases and J by 8 bases, with 8 bases between. CDR3 sequence: CASSGGGEKLFF. The CDR3 DNA follows: TGTGCCAGCAGCGGGGGAGGAGAAAAACTGTTTTTT.

In this sample, this clone turned up once. The rearrangement links TRBV9 to TRBJ1-6; D uncertain. Per germline, CDR1 SGDLS and CDR2 YYNGEE. The CDR3 loop spans 13 amino acids. The V and J ends lost 4 bases and 10 bases respectively, with 12 bases between them. The CDR3 nucleotides are TGTGCCAGCAGCTCTCTAGCAGGCTCACCCCTCCACTTT. Its translation: CASSSLAGSPLHF.

The chain links TRBV30 to TRBJ1-3; D might be TRBD1 (5 bases). Germline V gene lookup returns CDR1 GTSNPN and CDR2 SVGIG (reference sequence). The CDR3 is 14 amino acids. Trimming shortened V by 0 bases and J by 2 bases, and 8 bases separated the two germline ends. The CDR3 loop reads CAWSVWGAGNTIYF. Written as DNA, the CDR3 is TGTGCCTGGAGTGTATGGGGCGCTGGAAACACCATATATTTT.

The V call is TRBV2, the J call TRBJ1-5, with D perhaps matching TRBD1 (5 bases). V gave up 1 base and J gave up 3 bases, with 13 bases separating them. CDR3 length: 16 amino acids. Germline V gene sequence: CDR1 SNHLY, CDR2 FYNNEI. This CDR3 reads CASSEVEGAYNQPQHF. The CDR3 DNA sequence: TGTGCCAGCAGTGAAGTGGAAGGGGCCTACAATCAGCCCCAGCATTTT.

The chain is built from TRBV30 and TRBJ1-5; TRBD1 might be the D (6 bases). The CDR3 has 15 residues. V shed 3 bases and J shed 2 bases, with 14 bases lying between them. Germline CDR1 and CDR2: GTSNPN and SVGIG (reference sequence). Here the CDR3 DNA reads TGTGCCTGGAGGGTCAGGGGTTGGGGCAATCAGCCCCAGCATTTT. Protein product: CAWRVRGWGNQPQHF.